A selection of T cell receptor beta chains follows, all from one sample in a study of T-cell memory formation after mild COVID-19. Via MiXCR, TCRdb re-called the 5' RACE reads, giving one row per CDR3 protein. This sample has around 150,000 distinct CDR3 sequences; roughly 14% occur once, and the top ten carry 11% to 15%. The sequenced sample was PBMCs or a T cell subset sorted from them (not recorded which). These receptors were taken from an adult woman who had mild COVID-19 (a few samples of this study predate the infection). Cell type and time point are not known. CDR3s include the opening cysteine and the closing phenylalanine or tryptophan. D genes are given only for firm matches. Clone size is not always given. Where it is, it says once, few, many or a class for expanded clones.

TRBV29-1	TRBJ1-1	.	few	TGCAGCGCTGGGGTTGAAGCTTTCTTT	CSAGVEAFF
TRBV18	TRBJ2-1	.	.	TGTGCCAGCTCACCCAAGGCGGCAGATAGGTATCCCAATGAGCAGTTCTTC	CASSPKAADRYPNEQFF
TRBV12-3/TRBV12-4	TRBJ2-5	.	few	TGTGCCAGCAGTCCCATCCTCAGGGGCCAAGAGACCCAGTACTTC	CASSPILRGQETQYF
TRBV6-5	TRBJ2-7	.	few	TGTGCCAGCAGCCTCGATGGGTACTCCCACGAGCAGTACTTC	CASSLDGYSHEQYF
TRBV7-2	TRBJ2-1	TRBD2	.	TGTGCCAGCAGCCCAGTAGCGGGGGGGGTTTACAATGAGCAGTTCTTC	CASSPVAGGVYNEQFF
TRBV7-9	TRBJ2-3	.	.	TGTGCCAGCAGCTTAGAATTGGTGGCAGATACGCAGTATTTT	CASSLELVADTQYF
TRBV9	TRBJ2-2	.	.	TGTGCCAGCAGCGTAGAACAGGTGAACACCGGGGAGCTGTTTTTT	CASSVEQVNTGELFF
TRBV19	TRBJ1-1	.	.	TGTGCCAGTAGTATGTTGGGGGCCACTGAAGCTTTCTTT	CASSMLGATEAFF
TRBV19	TRBJ1-1	TRBD1	.	TGTGCCAGTAGTATAGAAGGGACAGGTGTTATGAACACTGAAGCTTTCTTT	CASSIEGTGVMNTEAFF
TRBV12-3/TRBV12-4	TRBJ2-7	TRBD1	few	TGTGCCAGCAGTTGGGACAGCGAATACGAGCAGTACTTC	CASSWDSEYEQYF
TRBV10-3	TRBJ2-7	.	.	TGTGCCATCAGTCCGGGGGGACAGTACTACGAGCAGTACTTC	CAISPGGQYYEQYF
TRBV19	TRBJ2-1	.	few	TGTGCCAGTAGTCTCTTCGTCAAGAATGAGCAGTTCTTC	CASSLFVKNEQFF
TRBV19	TRBJ2-2	.	.	TGTGCCAGTAGTTTAGCACCCAAGAACACCGGGGAGCTGTTTTTT	CASSLAPKNTGELFF
TRBV5-6	TRBJ2-4	TRBD2	few	TGTGCCAGCAGCTTGGGACCGGGACTAGCGGGAGAAAACATTCAGTACTTC	CASSLGPGLAGENIQYF
TRBV5-1	TRBJ2-1	TRBD2	many	TGCGCCAGCATCCCGAAGGGTAGCGGGAGCATTGGTGAGCAGTTCTTC	CASIPKGSGSIGEQFF
TRBV5-1	TRBJ2-3	TRBD2	.	TGCGCCAGCAGCTTGATTAGCGGGAGCACAGATACGCAGTATTTT	CASSLISGSTDTQYF
TRBV6-6	TRBJ1-2	.	.	TGTGCCAGCAGTTTTTCGGGCAGCGAGTCTAACTATGGCTACACCTTC	CASSFSGSESNYGYTF
TRBV27	TRBJ2-7	.	few	TGTGCCAGCATGGACGGGAGCTACGAGCAGTACTTC	CASMDGSYEQYF
TRBV14	TRBJ2-7	TRBD2	few	TGTGCCAGCAGCCAAGGACTAGCGGGGCACTCCTACGAGCAGTACTTC	CASSQGLAGHSYEQYF
TRBV9	TRBJ1-1	.	few	TGTGCCAGCAGCGTAGCCCCAGGGGCCCTCACTGAAGCTTTCTTT	CASSVAPGALTEAFF
TRBV20-1	TRBJ2-1	.	few	TGCAGTGGCAGAGCCCTAACCTACAATGAGCAGTTCTTC	CSGRALTYNEQFF
TRBV29-1	TRBJ2-5	TRBD2	few	TGCAGCGGCCGACTAGCGGGAGGTGAGACCCAGTACTTC	CSGRLAGGETQYF
TRBV12-3/TRBV12-4	TRBJ2-1	.	.	TGTGCCAGCAGTTTACTAGCCACCTCCTACAATGAGCAGTTCTTC	CASSLLATSYNEQFF
TRBV7-8	TRBJ1-2	.	many	TGTGCCAGCAGCTTAGGGCAGAACTATGGCTACACCTTC	CASSLGQNYGYTF
TRBV7-6	TRBJ1-2	.	.	TGTGCCAGCAGCGCACTTAGGGATGGCTACACCTTC	CASSALRDGYTF
TRBV7-8	TRBJ2-1	TRBD2	few	TGTGCCAGCAGCCCCGGAGGCCGGACTAGCGGGGGTCTTTCCGATGAGCAGTTCTTC	CASSPGGRTSGGLSDEQFF
TRBV28	TRBJ2-7	.	.	TGTGCCAGCAGTTTTGGCGCGGCCGCTATTACCTACGAGCAGTACTTC	CASSFGAAAITYEQYF
TRBV27	TRBJ2-7	.	.	TGTGCCAGCAGTTACCACCCCGGGGACGAGCAGTACTTC	CASSYHPGDEQYF
TRBV11-2	TRBJ2-7	TRBD1	.	TGTGCCAGCAAGCTTAGAGGGGGCGGTAGCTCCTACGAGCAGTACTTC	CASKLRGGGSSYEQYF
TRBV29-1	TRBJ1-1	.	many	TGCAGCGTTGGAGGGGGGGTTGCGGAGAACACTGAAGCTTTCTTT	CSVGGGVAENTEAFF
TRBV29-1	TRBJ1-1	.	few	TGCAGCGTTGAATGGGACACTGAAGCTTTCTTT	CSVEWDTEAFF
TRBV5-1	TRBJ2-5	.	.	TGCGCCAGCAGCCGAGCCCAGGAGACCCAGTACTTC	CASSRAQETQYF
TRBV11-2	TRBJ2-2	.	many	TGTGCCAGCAAACGTGCCGCCACCGGGGAGCTGTTTTTT	CASKRAATGELFF
TRBV12-3/TRBV12-4	TRBJ2-1	TRBD2	.	TGTGCCAGCAGTTTGGCAGCGGGGGGGCCTGGTGAGCAGTTCTTC	CASSLAAGGPGEQFF
TRBV4-3	TRBJ2-3	TRBD2	.	TGCGCCAGCAGCCTACAATGGGTTAGCGGGAGCACCGATACGCAGTATTTT	CASSLQWVSGSTDTQYF
TRBV24-1	TRBJ1-1	.	.	TGTGCCACCAGGGAGGGGAGGAACACTGAAGCTTTCTTT	CATREGRNTEAFF
TRBV12-3/TRBV12-4	TRBJ2-7	.	.	TGTGCCAGCAGTTCCCCAAGAGGCGGAGCCCTCTCCTACGAGCAGTACTTC	CASSSPRGGALSYEQYF
TRBV20-1	TRBJ1-1	.	.	TGCAGTGCTAGAGATAGTGGGCTTGGAACTGAAGCTTTCTTT	CSARDSGLGTEAFF
TRBV4-3	TRBJ2-1	TRBD2	.	TGCGCCAGCAGCCAAGTTACTAGCGGGAGCAGTGAGCAGTTCTTC	CASSQVTSGSSEQFF
TRBV13	TRBJ2-3	TRBD2	few	TGTGCCAGCAGCCCAGAGGGCGGGGGGGCCACAGATACGCAGTATTTT	CASSPEGGGATDTQYF
TRBV4-3	TRBJ2-7	.	.	TGCGCCAGCAGCCAGTATGGGGGAGCCTACGAGCAGTACTTC	CASSQYGGAYEQYF
TRBV12-3/TRBV12-4	TRBJ2-1	.	few	TGTGCCAGCAGTCCAGGGGGGCCGCAAGGCAATGAGCAGTTCTTC	CASSPGGPQGNEQFF
TRBV29-1	TRBJ2-5	.	few	TGCAGCGTAGAGGGTGTTCAAGAGACCCAGTACTTC	CSVEGVQETQYF
TRBV24-1	TRBJ2-2	TRBD2	few	TGTGCCACCAGTGTGATGGGGGGGACCGGGGAGCTGTTTTTT	CATSVMGGTGELFF
TRBV19	TRBJ2-2	.	few	TGTGCCACCGAAGGGACACCGAACACCGGGGAGCTGTTTTTT	CATEGTPNTGELFF
TRBV5-1	TRBJ2-3	TRBD2	.	TGCGCCAGCAGCTTGGCAGGTCTAGCGGTGGGCACAGATACGCAGTATTTT	CASSLAGLAVGTDTQYF
TRBV6-5	TRBJ2-6	.	.	TGTGCCAGCAGTTACTCTACCTCGTCTGGGGCCAACGTCCTGACTTTC	CASSYSTSSGANVLTF
TRBV5-1	TRBJ2-1	TRBD2	.	TGCGCCAGCAGCTTCGGGACTAGAAATGAGCAGTTCTTC	CASSFGTRNEQFF
TRBV29-1	TRBJ2-7	TRBD2	few	TGCAGCGTCGAGAGCCGGGACTACACTTCCTACGAGCAGTACTTC	CSVESRDYTSYEQYF
TRBV9	TRBJ2-2	.	.	TGTGCCAGCGCCCCACGGAGCACCGGGGAGCTGTTTTTT	CASAPRSTGELFF
TRBV7-9	TRBJ2-7	TRBD2	.	TGTGCCAGCAGCTTAGGTCCTAGCGGGAATACCTACGAGCAGTACTTC	CASSLGPSGNTYEQYF
TRBV6-6	TRBJ2-1	.	.	TGTGCCAGCAGTTACTCGATGACTACGGGATCTGGTAATGAGCAGTTCTTC	CASSYSMTTGSGNEQFF
TRBV7-6	TRBJ2-7	.	.	TGTGCCAGCAGCTTAGTAGGCGGTAAGACCTACGAGCAGTACTTC	CASSLVGGKTYEQYF
TRBV4-3	TRBJ2-3	.	.	TGCGCCAGCAGCCAAGGCCTAACAGCAGATACGCAGTATTTT	CASSQGLTADTQYF
TRBV6-4	TRBJ2-3	.	few	TGTGCCAGCAGTGGGGATCCTAGCACAGATACGCAGTATTTT	CASSGDPSTDTQYF
TRBV6-2/TRBV6-3	TRBJ2-4	TRBD1	.	TGTGCCAGCGTAAAACGACAGGGGACGGACATTCAGTACTTC	CASVKRQGTDIQYF
TRBV7-3	TRBJ2-3	TRBD2	.	TGTGCCAGCAGCTCCGGACTAGCGGGAATCACAGATACGCAGTATTTT	CASSSGLAGITDTQYF
TRBV25-1	TRBJ2-1	TRBD2	few	TGTGCCAGCAAAAGCGGACTAGCGGGATTGCAGTTCTTC	CASKSGLAGLQFF
TRBV12-3/TRBV12-4	TRBJ1-5	.	.	TGTGCCAGCACCTTAAGTACCTACGATCAGCCCCAGCATTTT	CASTLSTYDQPQHF
TRBV13	TRBJ2-5	.	few	TGTGCCAGCAGCTTGGGGCTAGACAGGTCCCAGTACTTC	CASSLGLDRSQYF